These T cell receptor beta chains were read from a single sample in a study of blood T cell repertoires in COVID-19. Profiled with immunoSEQ multiplex PCR; TCRdb holds only in-frame clones, not every one. The sample contains over 10,000 clones, more than 70% of which appear only once. Sequencing was done on a sample of peripheral blood. The source of these receptors is a human donor in a cohort sampled during active COVID-19. Each CDR3 is given with its conserved first and last residue. The order of the fields is J gene, clone size, D gene, V gene, CDR3 protein, CDR3 DNA. A D gene is named only where the DNA matches it firmly. Only some rows state a clone size, as once, few, many or a class for expanded clones.

TRBJ1-3,NA,NA,TRBV14,CASSLVGNTIYF,TGTGCCAGCAGCCTTGTAGGAAACACCATATATTTT
TRBJ1-3,few,TRBD1,TRBV7-3,CASSAGGSGNTIYF,TGTGCCAGCAGCGCAGGGGGCTCTGGAAACACCATATATTTT
TRBJ1-1,few,NA,TRBV2,CASSEVGGSGNTEAFF,TGTGCCAGCAGTGAGGTGGGGGGGTCGGGGAACACTGAAGCTTTCTTT
TRBJ1-1,NA,NA,TRBV4-3,CASSQGQTVNTEAFF,TGCGCCAGCAGCCAAGGTCAAACAGTGAACACTGAAGCTTTCTTT
TRBJ2-2,NA,TRBD1,TRBV28,CASSRRGQGGELFF,TGTGCCAGCAGTCGCAGGGGGCAGGGCGGGGAGCTGTTTTTT
TRBJ2-7,NA,TRBD1,TRBV10-3,CAISGDRGSNEQYF,TGTGCCATCAGTGGGGACAGGGGGAGTAACGAGCAGTACTTC
TRBJ1-3,NA,NA,TRBV19,CASGSRDSGNTIYF,TGTGCCTCTGGGTCGCGGGACTCTGGAAACACCATATATTTT
TRBJ2-3,NA,NA,TRBV3-1/TRBV3-2,CASSQDVPSADTQYF,TGTGCCAGCAGCCAAGATGTGCCTAGCGCAGATACGCAGTATTTT
TRBJ2-3,NA,NA,TRBV6-4,CASSEGGSTDTQYF,TGTGCCAGCAGTGAAGGGGGAAGCACAGATACGCAGTATTTT
TRBJ1-1,NA,NA,TRBV5-6,CASSFRGARTEAFF,TGTGCCAGCAGCTTTCGTGGGGCGCGCACTGAAGCTTTCTTT
TRBJ2-7,NA,NA,TRBV11-2,CASGLSSYEQYF,TGTGCCAGCGGGCTGAGCTCCTACGAGCAGTACTTC
TRBJ1-3,NA,NA,TRBV28,CASSPRQLGNTIYF,TGTGCCAGCAGTCCCAGACAGCTCGGAAACACCATATATTTT
TRBJ1-5,NA,TRBD1,TRBV19,CASRLGQGGQPQHF,TGTGCCAGTCGACTGGGACAGGGAGGTCAGCCCCAGCATTTT
TRBJ1-2,NA,NA,TRBV27,CASSVQGSYYGYTF,TGTGCCAGCAGTGTACAGGGAAGCTACTATGGCTACACCTTC
TRBJ2-7,NA,TRBD2,TRBV3-1/TRBV3-2,CASSQGTSGGLFTYEQYF,TGTGCCAGCAGCCAAGGGACTAGCGGGGGGCTATTTACCTACGAGCAGTACTTC
TRBJ2-2,NA,NA,TRBV6-1,CASSDRGTGELFF,TGTGCCAGCAGTGACCGGGGGACCGGGGAGCTGTTTTTT
TRBJ2-7,NA,TRBD1,TRBV5-4,CASSLVDREYEQYF,TGTGCCAGCAGCCTAGTAGACAGGGAATACGAGCAGTACTTC
TRBJ1-6,NA,NA,TRBV7-2,CASSLQGLNNSPLHF,TGTGCCAGCAGCTTACAGGGATTGAATAATTCACCCCTCCACTTT
TRBJ2-7,NA,NA,TRBV7-2,CASSSRRGYEQYF,TGTGCCAGCAGCTCCCGGCGGGGCTACGAGCAGTACTTC
TRBJ2-7,NA,NA,TRBV9,CASSSGGEQYF,TGTGCCAGCAGCTCAGGGGGGGAGCAGTACTTC
TRBJ2-1,NA,TRBD2,TRBV28,CASSLLEGSGRDEQFF,TGTGCCAGCAGTTTACTAGAGGGTAGCGGGAGAGATGAGCAGTTCTTC
TRBJ2-7,NA,TRBD2,TRBV29-1,CSVGTSAIRSYEQYF,TGCAGCGTTGGGACTAGCGCTATCCGCTCCTACGAGCAGTACTTC
TRBJ2-1,NA,TRBD2,TRBV5-4,CASSLGSGGLEQFF,TGTGCCAGCAGCTTGGGGTCGGGGGGGCTTGAGCAGTTCTTC
TRBJ1-4,NA,NA,TRBV9,CASSVEAAGHEKLFF,TGTGCCAGCAGCGTAGAAGCAGCAGGCCATGAAAAACTGTTTTTT
TRBJ1-4,NA,NA,TRBV5-1,CASSGPGDEKLFF,TGCGCCAGCTCTGGGCCGGGAGACGAAAAACTGTTTTTT
TRBJ2-1,NA,TRBD2,TRBV7-9,CASSSQRGGPDEQFF,TGTGCCAGCAGCTCCCAGCGGGGGGGCCCCGATGAGCAGTTCTTC
TRBJ2-5,NA,TRBD2,TRBV24-1,CATSDSGLAGVQETQYF,TGTGCCACCAGTGATTCCGGACTAGCGGGGGTTCAAGAGACCCAGTACTTC
TRBJ2-7,NA,NA,TRBV12-5,CASAYALDSSYEQYF,TGTGCTAGTGCTTATGCCCTCGACAGCTCCTACGAGCAGTACTTC
TRBJ2-3,few,TRBD2,TRBV5-4,CASSLVGGTSGDTQYF,TGTGCCAGCAGCTTGGTCGGTGGGACTAGCGGCGATACGCAGTATTTT
TRBJ1-2,few,NA,TRBV3-1/TRBV3-2,CASSRQGLEGYTF,TGTGCCAGCAGCCGCCAGGGGTTGGAAGGCTACACCTTC
TRBJ2-1,NA,TRBD1,TRBV9,CASSAGTGYNEQFF,TGTGCCAGCAGCGCCGGGACAGGGTACAATGAGCAGTTCTTC
TRBJ1-2,NA,NA,TRBV7-2,CASSPQGYGYTF,TGTGCCAGCAGTCCACAGGGTTATGGCTACACCTTC
TRBJ2-3,NA,TRBD1,TRBV24-1,CATSDSDRGTDTQYF,TGTGCCACCAGTGATTCGGACAGGGGCACAGATACGCAGTATTTT
TRBJ1-6,NA,NA,TRBV11-3,CASSPGGNSPLHF,TGTGCCAGCAGCCCGGGGGGGAATTCACCCCTCCACTTT
TRBJ2-3,NA,TRBD1,TRBV5-1,CASSSPGQPTDTQYF,TGCGCCAGCAGCTCGCCGGGACAGCCCACAGATACGCAGTATTTT
TRBJ1-1,NA,NA,TRBV19,CASRREVGGRAEAFF,TGTGCCAGTCGCCGGGAGGTGGGCGGTCGGGCTGAAGCTTTCTTT
TRBJ2-5,NA,NA,TRBV15,CATSRDRGSAETQYF,TGTGCCACCAGCAGAGATCGGGGTTCGGCAGAGACCCAGTACTTC
TRBJ2-1,NA,NA,TRBV5-8,CASSLVGASYNEQFF,TGTGCCAGCAGCTTGGTCGGAGCATCATACAATGAGCAGTTCTTC
TRBJ2-6,few,TRBD1,TRBV2,CASTRPGGSGANVLTF,TGTGCCAGCACGCGGCCAGGGGGCTCTGGGGCCAACGTCCTGACTTTC
TRBJ1-5,NA,NA,TRBV5-6,CASSLGSGGNQPQHF,TGTGCCAGCAGCTTGGGGTCCGGAGGCAATCAGCCCCAGCATTTT
TRBJ1-2,NA,NA,TRBV4-3,CASGPHLTGNYGYTF,TGCGCCAGCGGACCCCACCTGACAGGCAACTATGGCTACACCTTC
TRBJ2-7,NA,TRBD2,TRBV7-2,CASSLARGGGYEQYF,TGTGCCAGCAGCTTAGCCCGGGGGGGAGGATACGAGCAGTACTTC
TRBJ2-7,NA,TRBD2,TRBV3-1/TRBV3-2,CASSALAGAIYEQYF,TGTGCCAGCAGCGCACTAGCGGGGGCCATTTACGAGCAGTACTTC